Presented here are 23 T cell receptor beta chains from one specimen sequenced in a study of shared clonotypes between healthy human individuals (TCRdb year 2020). Library preparation used the immunoSEQ multiplex PCR assay. Entries here come from immuneACCESS through TCRdb and include only in-frame sequences with V and J called. Some clones fail to appear in such tables; in the studies checked, an unresolved V gene covers under half of the shortfall, and the cause of the remainder is unknown. The sample yields nearly 750,000 clones; 72% were counted once. Of the sample, under 2% falls within the top ten clones. The sequenced sample was memory CD4+ T cells sorted from blood. Reading the label with the study, this specimen's cell subset or site is: CD45RA-negative fraction. Receptor source: a woman in her 30s in good health.

J is TRBJ2-1 and V is TRBV5-1; 7 nucleotides align to TRBD2. V lost 7 bases, J lost 6 bases, and 7 bases stayed unmatched. The CDR3 extends over 13 amino acids. CDR1 and CDR2 (germline): SGHRS, YFSETQ. The CDR3 nucleotides read TGCGCCAGCGGTCTTGGCGGGAGCAATGAGCAGTTCTTC. This sequence encodes CASGLGGSNEQFF.

This chain connects TRBV6-4 to TRBJ1-1, with D hard to call. V dropped 6 bases and J dropped 2 bases, with 10 bases sitting between them. Looked up from germline, CDR1 is MRHNA and CDR2 is SNTAGT. CDR3 size: 13 residues. The CDR3 region is CASRWRVNTEAFF. Here the CDR3 DNA reads TGTGCCAGCAGATGGAGGGTCAACACTGAAGCTTTCTTT.

The chain is built from TRBV5-4 and TRBJ2-1, with D possibly called TRBD1 or TRBD2 (5 bases each). Germline CDR1 is SGHNT and CDR2 is YYREEE (reference sequence). The ends were cut back, 0 bases at V and 1 base at J, with 11 bases in the middle. There are 16 residues in the CDR3. The CDR3 sequence is CASSLGGELSYNEQFF. The CDR3, as DNA: TGTGCCAGCAGCTTGGGAGGGGAACTATCCTACAATGAGCAGTTCTTC. Drawing the rest from reference TRBV5-4 and TRBJ2-1, the complete variable domain is ETGVTQSPTHLIKTRGQQVTLRCSSQSGHNTVSWYQQALGQGPQFIFQYYREEENGRGNFPPRFSGLQFPNYSSELNVNALELDDSALYLCASSLGGELSYNEQFFGPGTRLTVL.

The gene calls are TRBV29-1 and TRBJ2-7, with 8 positions matching TRBD1. The CDR3 runs 12 residues. V dropped 7 bases and J dropped 6; count of bases not matched to a gene: 8. Germline V CDR1 and CDR2: SQVTM, ANQGSEA. CDR3 amino acids: CSGGQVLGEQYF. The CDR3 nucleotides read TGCAGCGGGGGACAGGTACTTGGCGAGCAGTACTTC.

The chain employs TRBV27 and TRBJ2-1, with 12 bases aligning to TRBD2. CDR1 and CDR2 (germline): MNHEY, SMNVEV (reference sequence). The V segment lost 4 bases and the J segment 7 bases; nucleotides outside the gene matches: 8. The CDR3 is 16 residues long. The CDR3 DNA sequence: TGTGCCAGCAGTTCTCCTAGCGGGAGGGTAAGAAATGAGCAGTTCTTC. Translating it yields CASSSPSGRVRNEQFF.

This clone was counted between two and nine times. The V and J genes are TRBV6-1 and TRBJ1-1, with D maybe TRBD1 (6 bases). V was pared by 5 bases and J by 2 bases, with 9 bases between. Germline V gives CDR1 MNHNS, CDR2 SASEGT. This CDR3 is 13 amino acids long. The CDR3 region is CASSWTDNTEAFF. The CDR3 DNA is TGTGCCAGCAGTTGGACAGATAACACTGAAGCTTTCTTT.

The rearrangement uses TRBV28 and TRBJ2-3, with D maybe TRBD2 (5 bases). Germline V gives CDR1 MDHEN, CDR2 SYDVKM. The CDR3 extends over 13 amino acids. The V end was cut by 6 bases, the J end by 6 bases, with 13 bases between. The DNA of the CDR3 is TGTGCCAGCAGACCCGGAGGAATTGATACGCAGTATTTT. Its protein product is CASRPGGIDTQYF.

This chain joins TRBV5-1 and TRBJ1-5; perhaps TRBD1 as D (6 bases). Trimming left V 0 bases short and J 7 bases short, with 14 bases between. This CDR3 contains 15 residues. CDR1 is SGHRS, CDR2 YFSETQ, per germline. CDR3 sequence (DNA): TGCGCCAGCAGCTTGGATGGGGGGGCCCGGCAGCCCCAGCATTTT. Translating it yields CASSLDGGARQPQHF.

The count of this clone is one. CDR3 in DNA: TGCGCCAGCAGCATCACCTCCGGGACCGCCTCTGTGTTTTTT. Translation gives CASSITSGTASVFF. The chain uses TRBV5-1 and TRBJ1-4; tentative D call: TRBD1 (5 bases). CDR3 length: 14 residues. The ends were cut back, 4 bases at V and 15 bases at J, with 22 bases in the middle. CDR1 SGHRS and CDR2 YFSETQ come from the germline V gene. Filled out from reference TRBV5-1 and TRBJ1-4, the complete variable domain reads KAGVTQTPRYLIKTRGQQVTLSCSPISGHRSVSWYQQTPGQGLQFLFEYFSETQRNKGNFPGRFSGRQFSNSRSEMNVSTLELGDSALYLCASSITSGTASVFFGSGTQLSVL.

With respect to this clone: Given a much more abundant clone one base away, this may be a read error. The rearrangement joins TRBV28 to TRBJ2-3; no clear D gene. Germline values: CDR1 MDHEN, CDR2 SYDVKM. Between the trimmed V and J ends, which lost 5 bases and 2 bases, there was a span of 2 bases. This CDR3 is built from 11 residues. CDR3 nucleotide sequence: TGTGCCAGCAGTCTCACAGATACGCAGTATTTT. It translates to CASSLTDTQYF.

This rearrangement joins TRBV6-1 to TRBJ2-3; 8 bases map to TRBD2. This CDR3 has 15 amino acids. Germline V gives CDR1 MNHNS, CDR2 SASEGT. Unmatched junction bases numbered 5, after V lost 4 bases and J lost 2 bases. This chain's CDR3 is CASSALAADTDTQYF. CDR3 sequence (DNA): TGTGCCAGCAGTGCACTAGCGGCAGACACAGATACGCAGTATTTT.

The chain couples TRBV20-1 to TRBJ2-1; the match to TRBD1 covers 7 bases. This CDR3 is built from 11 residues. Germline assignment: CDR1 DFQATT and CDR2 SNEGSKA (reference sequence). After removal of 3 bases from V and 13 bases from J, the junction contained 6 bases not matched to a gene. The CDR3 is CSASDRVGQFF. DNA for the CDR3: TGCAGTGCTAGCGACAGGGTCGGACAGTTCTTC.

The chain combines TRBV18 with TRBJ1-2; D gene unclear. Per germline, CDR1 KGHSH and CDR2 LQKENI. Trimming took off 3 bases at V and 7 bases at J, with 24 bases between the two ends. This CDR3 has 17 residues. CDR3 DNA sequence: TGTGCCAGCTCACCTACCGGTCCCGAGGGAGGCTGGGGTGGCTACACCTTC. Encoded protein: CASSPTGPEGGWGGYTF.

The chain has TRBV6-5 and TRBJ2-3, with TRBD2 matching 12 bases. Trimming removed 6 bases from V and 3 bases from J; junction bases left unmatched: 7. Germline CDR1 and CDR2: MNHEY and SVGAGI. The CDR3 totals 16 residues. Here the CDR3 reads CASSYLAGGPTDTQYF. Written as DNA, the CDR3 is TGTGCCAGCAGCTACCTAGCGGGAGGGCCTACAGATACGCAGTATTTT.

V is TRBV9 and J is TRBJ2-5; D remains ambiguous. The CDR3 spans 15 residues. V was clipped by 0 bases and J by 5 bases, with 14 bases between them. The V gene's germline CDR1 is SGDLS and CDR2 YYNGEE. DNA for the CDR3: TGTGCCAGCAGCGTAGGATCCAGCCATGGGGAGACCCAGTACTTC. This gives the protein CASSVGSSHGETQYF.

This chain uses TRBV19 with TRBJ2-1; no definite D call. Germline-derived CDR1 and CDR2 are LNHDA and SQIVND (reference sequence). V lost 7 bases to trimming and J lost 6 bases, with 16 bases between them. The CDR3 is 14 amino acids. CDR3 amino acids: CASKVDASPNEQFF. CDR3 bases: TGTGCCAGTAAAGTCGACGCTAGTCCCAATGAGCAGTTCTTC.

This clone has more than one count but fewer than ten. CDR3 coding DNA: TGTGCCAGCAGCTTTGGCTTCGGGATAATGAACACTGAAGCTTTCTTT. This translates into CASSFGFGIMNTEAFF. The chain carries TRBV11-2 and TRBJ1-1; D not certain. The germline gives CDR1 SGHAT, CDR2 FQNNGV. Trimming cost V 3 bases and J 0 bases, with 14 bases left between them. The length of the CDR3 is 16 residues.

Comments on this clone: Different DNA sequences within this sample yield the same CDR3. The rearrangement joins TRBV30 to TRBJ2-5; the D is unclear. With the DNA end fitting TRBJ2-7 better, the J assignment may be wrong. CDR1 and CDR2 (germline): GTSNPN, SVGIG (reference sequence). This CDR3 spans 12 amino acids. The DNA for the CDR3 is TGTGCCTGGAGTGTATCGGGCTACGAGCAGTACTTC. This gives the protein CAWSVSGYEQYF.

This clone was detected only a few times. The chain links TRBV18 to TRBJ2-7; 9 bases are a match to TRBD2. The CDR3 is 13 amino acids. V was pared by 4 bases and J by 6 bases, with 4 bases of the junction left unmatched. The germline V gene has CDR1 KGHSH and CDR2 LQKENI. The CDR3 loop reads CASSRGTSSEQYF. CDR3 nucleotides: TGTGCCAGCTCACGCGGGACTAGCAGCGAGCAGTACTTC.

The V call is TRBV19, the J call TRBJ1-2; D possibly corresponds to TRBD1 (5 bases). The germline V and J ends were trimmed by 9 bases and 7 bases, with 21 bases remaining between them. This CDR3 spans 14 amino acids. The germline gives CDR1 LNHDA, CDR2 SQIVND (reference sequence). For the CDR3, the DNA is TGTGCCAGCATACCCCAGGGACGCATGGGTGGCTACACCTTC. It encodes CASIPQGRMGGYTF.

This rearrangement joins TRBV25-1 to TRBJ1-1, with D hard to call. V gave up 2 bases and J gave up 2 bases, with 3 bases separating them. The CDR3 is 12 residues long. Germline-derived CDR1 and CDR2 are MGHDK and SYGVNS. CDR3 sequence: CASSEINTEAFF. The CDR3 nucleotides read TGTGCCAGCAGTGAAATAAACACTGAAGCTTTCTTT.

V gene TRBV18 combines with J gene TRBJ2-1, with D perhaps being TRBD1 or TRBD2 (5 bases each). V lost 1 base, J lost 6 bases, and 16 bases lay in between. This CDR3 spans 16 amino acids. The germline gives CDR1 KGHSH, CDR2 LQKENI. CDR3 coding DNA: TGTGCCAGCTCACCACGGGATATAGGGGAGCCCAATGAGCAGTTCTTC. It yields the protein CASSPRDIGEPNEQFF.

The rearrangement links TRBV7-6 to TRBJ2-5; 10 bases are shared with TRBD2. Germline CDR1 SGHVS, CDR2 FNYEAQ. V trimming: 0 bases; J trimming: 1 base; junction bases outside the gene matches: 8. The CDR3 is 18 amino acids. The DNA of the CDR3 is TGTGCCAGCAGCTTAGCGTCGGGTAGCGGGAGGTTCCAAGAGACCCAGTACTTC. Translating gives CASSLASGSGRFQETQYF.